This T cell receptor beta chain comes out of a study of shared clonotypes between healthy human individuals. Trimming left V 2 bases short and J 0 bases short, with 5 bases between. The germline gives CDR1 KGHSH, CDR2 LQKENI. This CDR3 comprises 14 residues. Only in-frame clones appear in the TCRdb table, and some are missing; sequencing was by immunoSEQ multiplex PCR. The sample shows approximately 180,000 clones, 90% to 95% of them seen only once. Study-wide points: When naive CD4 clonotypes were compared across several donors, 5% to 5.5% were shared. In general, naive subsets displayed greater estimated richness than memory subsets did.

Investigators divided CD4+ cells into CD45RA+ naive and CD45RA-negative memory subsets. A note on this clone: What it binds is not known. The sample holds other DNA sequences that translate to the same CDR3.

The clonotype originates from a woman under 40 in good health. The specimen sequenced was naive CD4+ T cells sorted from blood. Subset meaning: CD45RA+ positively selected. The chain is built from TRBV18 and TRBJ1-3; TRBD1 might be the D (5 bases). The CDR3 DNA follows: TGTGCCAGCTCACCAGACAGCTCTGGAAACACCATATATTTT. Residues: CASSPDSSGNTIYF.